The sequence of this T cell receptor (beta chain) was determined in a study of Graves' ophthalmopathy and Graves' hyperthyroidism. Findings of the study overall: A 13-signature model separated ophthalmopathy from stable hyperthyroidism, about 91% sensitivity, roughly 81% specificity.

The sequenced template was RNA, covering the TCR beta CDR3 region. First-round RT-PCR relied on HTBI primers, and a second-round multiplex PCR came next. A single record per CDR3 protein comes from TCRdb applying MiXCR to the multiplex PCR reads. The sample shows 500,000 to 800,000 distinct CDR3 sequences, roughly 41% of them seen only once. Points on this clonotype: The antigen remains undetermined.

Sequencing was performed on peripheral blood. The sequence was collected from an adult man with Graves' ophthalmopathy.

The CDR3 coding sequence is TGTGCCAGCAGCTTAGTAGCGGGAGAGGGCGCGGAGACCCAGTACTTC. Translation: CASSLVAGEGAETQYF. The rearrangement links TRBV7-8 to TRBJ2-5, with TRBD2 matching 9 bases. With V trimmed by 1 base and J by 5 bases, 8 bases remained unmatched. This CDR3 region has 16 residues. In germline, CDR1 is SGHVS, CDR2 FQNEAQ.